This T cell receptor beta chain stems from a study of shared clonotypes between healthy human individuals. Findings of the study overall: Represented diversity, genetic and exposure-history alike, was limited by few donors.

Details on this clone: Antigen specificity is unknown.

CD45RO-negative CD8 cells positively selected for CCR7 made up the naive population, which excluded terminally differentiated effector memory CD45RA+ cells. The CDR3 contains 16 residues. After removal of 1 base from V and 3 bases from J, the junction contained 5 bases not matched to a gene. Germline-derived CDR1 and CDR2 are MNHNS and SASEGT. Repertoires were generated with immunoSEQ multiplex PCR, while TCRdb's copy carries only in-frame clones and drops some. The repertoire includes over 2,000,000 clones, approximately 92% of them detected once, and about 1.6% sits in the top ten. J is TRBJ2-7 and V is TRBV6-1; TRBD2 agrees at 11 bases. The TCR comes from a man in his late teens or twenties in good health. Some clones in this sample may be carry-over from other donors' samples. Sample: naive CD8+ T cells from PBMCs. CDR3 in DNA: TGTGCCAGCAGTGAAGGACTAGCGGGAACTGACTACGAGCAGTACTTC. Residues: CASSEGLAGTDYEQYF.